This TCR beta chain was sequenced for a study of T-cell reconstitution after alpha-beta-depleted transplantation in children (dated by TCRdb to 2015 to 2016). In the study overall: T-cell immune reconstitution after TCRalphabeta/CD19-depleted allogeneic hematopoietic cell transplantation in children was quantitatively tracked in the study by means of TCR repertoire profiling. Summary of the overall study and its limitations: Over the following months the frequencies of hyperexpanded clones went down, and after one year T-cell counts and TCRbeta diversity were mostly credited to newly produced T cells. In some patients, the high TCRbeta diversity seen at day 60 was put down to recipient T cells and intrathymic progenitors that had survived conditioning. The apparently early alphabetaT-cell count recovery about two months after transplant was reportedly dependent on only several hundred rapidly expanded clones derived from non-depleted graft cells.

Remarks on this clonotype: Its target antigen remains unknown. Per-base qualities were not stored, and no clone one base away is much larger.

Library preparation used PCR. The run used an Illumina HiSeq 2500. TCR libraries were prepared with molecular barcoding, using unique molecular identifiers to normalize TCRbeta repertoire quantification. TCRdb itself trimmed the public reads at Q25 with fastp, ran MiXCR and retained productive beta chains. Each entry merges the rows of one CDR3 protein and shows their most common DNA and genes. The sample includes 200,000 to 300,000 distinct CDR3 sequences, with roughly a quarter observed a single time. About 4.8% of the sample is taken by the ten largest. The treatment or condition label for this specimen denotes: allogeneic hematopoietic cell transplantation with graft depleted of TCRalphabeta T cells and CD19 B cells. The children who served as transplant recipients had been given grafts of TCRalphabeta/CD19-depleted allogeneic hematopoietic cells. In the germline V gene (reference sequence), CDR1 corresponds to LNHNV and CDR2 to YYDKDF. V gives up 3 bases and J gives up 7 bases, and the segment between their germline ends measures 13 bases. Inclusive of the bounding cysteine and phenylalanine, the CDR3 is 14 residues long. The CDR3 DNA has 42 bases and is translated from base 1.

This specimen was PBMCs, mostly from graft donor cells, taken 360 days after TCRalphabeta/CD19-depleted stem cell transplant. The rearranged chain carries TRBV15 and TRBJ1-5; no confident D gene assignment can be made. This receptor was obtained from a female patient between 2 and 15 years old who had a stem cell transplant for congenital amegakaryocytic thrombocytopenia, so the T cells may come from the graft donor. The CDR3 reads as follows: CATSRDGLGQPQHF. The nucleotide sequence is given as TGTGCCACCAGCAGGGACGGCCTAGGGCAGCCCCAGCATTTT. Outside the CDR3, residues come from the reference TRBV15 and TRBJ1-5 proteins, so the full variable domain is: DAMVIQNPRYQVTQFGKPVTLSCSQTLNHNVMYWYQQKSSQAPKLLFHYYDKDFNNEADTPDNFQSRRPNTSFCFLDIRSPGLGDTAMYLCATSRDGLGQPQHFGDGTRLSIL.